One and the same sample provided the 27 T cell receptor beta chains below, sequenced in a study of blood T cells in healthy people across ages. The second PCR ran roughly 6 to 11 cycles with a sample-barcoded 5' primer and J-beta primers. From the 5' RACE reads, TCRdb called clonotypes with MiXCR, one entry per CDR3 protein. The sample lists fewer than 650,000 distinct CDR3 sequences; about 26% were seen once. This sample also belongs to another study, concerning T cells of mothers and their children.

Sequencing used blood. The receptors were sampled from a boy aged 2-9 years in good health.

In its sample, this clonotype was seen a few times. This CDR3 is CASSQVGDTTNEKLFF. CDR3 in DNA: TGTGCCAGCAGCCAAGTCGGAGACACAACTAATGAAAAACTGTTTTTT. The V gene is TRBV3-1, the J gene TRBJ1-4; the D is unclear. The CDR3 runs to 16 residues. Trimming took off 1 base at V and 0 bases at J, with 9 bases between the two ends. Germline CDR1 LGHDT, CDR2 YNNKEL (reference sequence).

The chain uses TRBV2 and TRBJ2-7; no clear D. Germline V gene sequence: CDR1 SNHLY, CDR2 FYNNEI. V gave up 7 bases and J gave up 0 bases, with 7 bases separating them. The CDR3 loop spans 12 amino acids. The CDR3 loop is CASKVSSYEQYF. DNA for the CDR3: TGTGCCAGCAAGGTGAGCTCCTACGAGCAGTACTTC. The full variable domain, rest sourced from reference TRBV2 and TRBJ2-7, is EPEVTQTPSHQVTQMGQEVILRCVPISNHLYFYWYRQILGQKVEFLVSFYNNEISEKSEIFDDQFSVERPDGSNFTLKIRSTKLEDSAMYFCASKVSSYEQYFGPGTRLTVT.

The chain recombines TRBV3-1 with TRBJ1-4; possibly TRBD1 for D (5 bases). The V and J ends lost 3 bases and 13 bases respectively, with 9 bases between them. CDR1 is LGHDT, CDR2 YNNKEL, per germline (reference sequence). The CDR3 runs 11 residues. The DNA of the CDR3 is TGTGCCAGCAGCCAGGGCGGGGGACTGTTTTTT. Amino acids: CASSQGGGLFF.

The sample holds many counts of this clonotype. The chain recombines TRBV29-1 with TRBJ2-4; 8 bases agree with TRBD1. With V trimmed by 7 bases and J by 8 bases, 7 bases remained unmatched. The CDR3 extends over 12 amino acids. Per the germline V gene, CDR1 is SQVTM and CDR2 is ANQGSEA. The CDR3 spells CSATGGGYIQYF. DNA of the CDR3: TGCAGCGCAACAGGGGGTGGATACATTCAGTACTTC.

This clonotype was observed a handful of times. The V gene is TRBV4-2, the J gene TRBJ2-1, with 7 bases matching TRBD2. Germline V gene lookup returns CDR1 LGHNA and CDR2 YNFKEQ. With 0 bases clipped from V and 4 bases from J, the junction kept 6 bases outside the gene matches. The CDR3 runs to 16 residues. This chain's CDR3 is CASSQDRLAAYNEQFF. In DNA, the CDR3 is TGTGCCAGCAGCCAAGACAGACTAGCAGCGTACAATGAGCAGTTCTTC.

CDR3 in DNA: TGTGCCAGCAGCTTAGGTTCCGGGACTGGAAGCACAGATACGCAGTATTTT. It is translated as CASSLGSGTGSTDTQYF. This chain links TRBV5-4 with TRBJ2-3; D is possibly TRBD2 (6 bases). Germline V gene lookup returns CDR1 SGHNT and CDR2 YYREEE (reference sequence). The CDR3 spans 17 residues. V lost 2 bases and J lost 0, with 16 bases in between.

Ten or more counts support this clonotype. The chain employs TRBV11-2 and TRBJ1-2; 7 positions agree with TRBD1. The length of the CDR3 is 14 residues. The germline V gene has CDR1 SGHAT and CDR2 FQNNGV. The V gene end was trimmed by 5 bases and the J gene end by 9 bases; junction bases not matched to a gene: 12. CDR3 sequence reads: CASSPGRQGSRYTF. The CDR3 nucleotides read TGTGCCAGCAGCCCCGGGAGACAGGGCTCGCGCTACACCTTC. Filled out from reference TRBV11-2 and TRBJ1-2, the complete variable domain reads EAGVAQSPRYKIIEKRQSVAFWCNPISGHATLYWYQQILGQGPKLLIQFQNNGVVDDSQLPKDRFSAERLKGVDSTLKIQPAKLEDSAVYLCASSPGRQGSRYTFGSGTRLTVV.

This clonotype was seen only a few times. CDR3 region: CASSFKVSEETQYF. In DNA, the CDR3 is TGTGCCAGCAGCTTCAAAGTTAGTGAAGAGACCCAGTACTTC. The rearrangement links TRBV5-6 to TRBJ2-5, with D hard to call. Germline lookup yields CDR1 SGHDT and CDR2 YYEEEE. The CDR3 spans 14 residues. V lost 2 bases and J 3 bases, leaving 11 bases between the germline ends.

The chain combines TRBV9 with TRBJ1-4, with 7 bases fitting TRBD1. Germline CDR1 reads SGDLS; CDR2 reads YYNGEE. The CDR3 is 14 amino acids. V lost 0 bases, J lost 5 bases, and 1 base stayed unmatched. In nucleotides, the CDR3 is TGTGCCAGCAGCGTAGGGGACAGAAATGAAAAACTGTTTTTT. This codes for CASSVGDRNEKLFF.

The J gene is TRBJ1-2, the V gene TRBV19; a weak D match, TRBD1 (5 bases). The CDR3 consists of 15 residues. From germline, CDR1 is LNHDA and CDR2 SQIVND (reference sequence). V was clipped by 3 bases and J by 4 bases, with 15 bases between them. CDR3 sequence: CASSIGARSRYGYTF. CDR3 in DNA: TGTGCCAGTAGTATTGGGGCCAGGTCGCGCTATGGCTACACCTTC.

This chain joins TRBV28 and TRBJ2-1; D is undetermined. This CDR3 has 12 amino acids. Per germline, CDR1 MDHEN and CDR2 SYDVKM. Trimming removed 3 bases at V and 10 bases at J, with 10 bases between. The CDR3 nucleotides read TGTGCCAGCAGTTTTGGGCAGCTCGAGCAGTTCTTC. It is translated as CASSFGQLEQFF.

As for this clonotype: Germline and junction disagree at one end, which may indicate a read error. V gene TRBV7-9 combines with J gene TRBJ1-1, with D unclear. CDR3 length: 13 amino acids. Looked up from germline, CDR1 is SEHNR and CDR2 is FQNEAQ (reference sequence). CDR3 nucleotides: TGTGCAAGCAGCTCAGCCAGAGACACTGAAGCTTTCTTT. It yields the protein CASSSARDTEAFF. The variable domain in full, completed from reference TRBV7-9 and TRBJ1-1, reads DTGVSQNPRHKITKRGQNVTFRCDPISEHNRLYWYRQTLGQGPEFLTYFQNEAQLEKSRLLSDRFSAERPKGSFSTLEIQRTEQGDSAMYLCASSSARDTEAFFGQGTRLTVV.

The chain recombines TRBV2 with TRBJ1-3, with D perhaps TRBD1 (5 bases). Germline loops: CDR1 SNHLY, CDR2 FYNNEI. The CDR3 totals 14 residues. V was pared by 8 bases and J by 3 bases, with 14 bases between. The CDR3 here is CASVAGPDGNTIYF. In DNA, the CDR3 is TGTGCCAGCGTCGCAGGGCCCGATGGAAACACCATATATTTT.

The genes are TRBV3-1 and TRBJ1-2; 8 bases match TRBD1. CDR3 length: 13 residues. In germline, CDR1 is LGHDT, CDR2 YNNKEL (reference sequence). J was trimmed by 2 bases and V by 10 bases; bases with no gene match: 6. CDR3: CATGQGRNYGYTF. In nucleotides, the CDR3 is TGTGCCACCGGACAGGGAAGAAACTATGGCTACACCTTC.

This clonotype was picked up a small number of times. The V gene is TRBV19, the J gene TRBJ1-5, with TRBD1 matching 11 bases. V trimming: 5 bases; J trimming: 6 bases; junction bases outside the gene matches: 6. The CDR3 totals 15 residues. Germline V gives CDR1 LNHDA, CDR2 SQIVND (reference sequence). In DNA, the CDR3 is TGTGCCAGTAGTTTCCGGGACAGGGGGTTTCAGCCCCAGCATTTT. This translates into CASSFRDRGFQPQHF.

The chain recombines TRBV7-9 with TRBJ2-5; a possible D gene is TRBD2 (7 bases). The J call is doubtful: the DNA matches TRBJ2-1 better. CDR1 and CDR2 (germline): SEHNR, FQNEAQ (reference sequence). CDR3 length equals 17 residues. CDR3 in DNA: TGTGCCAGCAGCTTAATGCTCGGGGGGCCAGAAGGCAATGAGCAGTTCTTC. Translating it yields CASSLMLGGPEGNEQFF.

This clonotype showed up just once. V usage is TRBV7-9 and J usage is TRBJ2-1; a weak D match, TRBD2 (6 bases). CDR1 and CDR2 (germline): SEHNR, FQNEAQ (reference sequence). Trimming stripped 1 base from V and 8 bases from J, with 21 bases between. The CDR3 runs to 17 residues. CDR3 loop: CASSLGSLGLALDEQFF. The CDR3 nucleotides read TGTGCCAGCAGCTTAGGATCTTTGGGACTGGCGTTAGATGAGCAGTTCTTC.

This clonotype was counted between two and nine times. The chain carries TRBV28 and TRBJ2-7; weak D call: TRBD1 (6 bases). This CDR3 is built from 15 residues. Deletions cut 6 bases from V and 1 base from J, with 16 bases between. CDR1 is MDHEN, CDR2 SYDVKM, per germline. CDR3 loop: CASRGDIGESYEQYF. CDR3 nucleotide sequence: TGTGCCAGCAGGGGGGACATAGGGGAGTCCTACGAGCAGTACTTC.

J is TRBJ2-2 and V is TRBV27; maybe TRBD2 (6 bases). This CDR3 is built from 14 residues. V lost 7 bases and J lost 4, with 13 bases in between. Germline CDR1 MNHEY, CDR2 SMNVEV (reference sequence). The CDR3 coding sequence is TGTGCCAGCAACCCCACTAGCAGCACCGGGGAGCTGTTTTTT. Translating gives CASNPTSSTGELFF.

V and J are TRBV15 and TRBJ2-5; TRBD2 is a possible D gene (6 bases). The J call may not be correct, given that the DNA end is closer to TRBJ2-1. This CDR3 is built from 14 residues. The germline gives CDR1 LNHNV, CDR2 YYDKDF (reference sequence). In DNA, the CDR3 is TGTGCCACCAGCAGAGATCGGCGGGGTTTCGAGCAGTTCTTC. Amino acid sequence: CATSRDRRGFEQFF.

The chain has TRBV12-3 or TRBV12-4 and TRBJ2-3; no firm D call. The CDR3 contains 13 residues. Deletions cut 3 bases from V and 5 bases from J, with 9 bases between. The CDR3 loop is CASSFRAGDTQYF. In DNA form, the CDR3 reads TGTGCCAGCAGTTTTCGAGCCGGAGATACGCAGTATTTT.

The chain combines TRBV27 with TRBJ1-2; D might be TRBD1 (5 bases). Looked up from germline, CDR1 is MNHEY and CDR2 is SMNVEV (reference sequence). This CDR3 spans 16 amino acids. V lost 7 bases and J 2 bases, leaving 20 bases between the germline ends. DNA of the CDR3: TGTGCCAGCACCTCACCGGCCGCGGGGCCCAACTATGGCTACACCTTC. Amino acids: CASTSPAAGPNYGYTF.

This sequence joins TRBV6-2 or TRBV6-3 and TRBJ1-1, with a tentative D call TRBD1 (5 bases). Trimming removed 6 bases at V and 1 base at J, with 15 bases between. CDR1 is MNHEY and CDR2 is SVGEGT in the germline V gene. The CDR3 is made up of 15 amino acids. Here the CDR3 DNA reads TGTGCCAGCAGACCGGAGTTGGGACCGAACACTGAAGCTTTCTTT. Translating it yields CASRPELGPNTEAFF.

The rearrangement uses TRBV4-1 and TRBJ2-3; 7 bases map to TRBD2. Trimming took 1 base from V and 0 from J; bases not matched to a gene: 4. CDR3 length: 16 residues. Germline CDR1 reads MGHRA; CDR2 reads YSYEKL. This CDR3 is CASSQGISGSTDTQYF. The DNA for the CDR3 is TGCGCCAGCAGCCAAGGTATTAGCGGGAGCACAGATACGCAGTATTTT.

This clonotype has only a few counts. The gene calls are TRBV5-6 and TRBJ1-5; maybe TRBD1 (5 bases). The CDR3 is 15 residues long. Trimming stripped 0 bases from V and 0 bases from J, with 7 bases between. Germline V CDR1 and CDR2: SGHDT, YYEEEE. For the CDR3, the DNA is TGTGCCAGCAGCTTGGGACAGCTTAGCAATCAGCCCCAGCATTTT. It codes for CASSLGQLSNQPQHF.

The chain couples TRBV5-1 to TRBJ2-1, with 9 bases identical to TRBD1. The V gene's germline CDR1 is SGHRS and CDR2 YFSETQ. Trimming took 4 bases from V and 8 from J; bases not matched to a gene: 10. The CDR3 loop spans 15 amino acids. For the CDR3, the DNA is TGCGCCAGCAGCAGGGGACAGGGAGGGTGGGATGAGCAGTTCTTC. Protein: CASSRGQGGWDEQFF.

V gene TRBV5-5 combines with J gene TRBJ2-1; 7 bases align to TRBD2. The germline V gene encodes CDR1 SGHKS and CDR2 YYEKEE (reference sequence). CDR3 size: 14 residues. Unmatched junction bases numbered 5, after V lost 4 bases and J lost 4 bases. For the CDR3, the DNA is TGTGCCAGCAGCCGGGAGGCGGGATACAATGAGCAGTTCTTC. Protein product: CASSREAGYNEQFF.